Reported below is one T cell receptor (beta chain). Its antigen is undetermined. The sample originates from a study of cytomegalovirus exposure and HLA in healthy donors. In the study overall: In a previous analysis, 117 million unique TCR beta sequences were found from approximately 180 million T cells.

Germline CDR1 SGHTA, CDR2 FQGNSA. The length of the CDR3 is 15 residues. V dropped 5 bases and J dropped 2; count of bases not matched to a gene: 7. PCR amplification relied on 60 Vbeta primers (plus 13 Jbeta primers). Data came from immunoSEQ multiplex PCR; TCRdb stores just in-frame clones and leaves some out. The table lists approximately 160,000 clones, around 75% of them singletons, with approximately 1.8% in the top ten. Regarding the study as a whole: TRBV6-2, TRBV6-3 and some other V segments were unresolvable in 87-base-pair reads. The study flagged 150 to 200 TCR beta chains as cytomegalovirus-associated.

The sequencing input was PBMCs. This clonotype originated in a human donor in good health. The rearrangement links TRBV7-2 to TRBJ2-5; TRBD2 matches 8 bases. The CDR3 nucleotides are TGTGCCAGCAGCACCGGGGGGGAGTCACAAGAGACCCAGTACTTC. Protein sequence: CASSTGGESQETQYF.